These 8 T cell receptor beta chains share one sample of origin, sequenced in a study of Tregs in tolerant kidney transplant recipients. Here immunoSEQ multiplex PCR was the method, and the copy in TCRdb shows in-frame clones only, minus some. The sample shows around 230,000 clones, around 81% of them seen only once. Sequencing was done on a sample of CD4+ T cells from blood. The receptors here all came from a human donor in good health.

The CDR3 DNA reads as TGTGCCAGCAGCAAAGCGCGAAGGACGGTGAACACTGAAGCTTTCTTT. Translating it yields CASSKARRTVNTEAFF. The rearrangement uses TRBV21-1 and TRBJ1-1. TRBV21-1 is assigned pseudogene status. The CDR3 length is 16 residues.

Concerning this clone itself: In the same sample, other DNA sequences code for this CDR3. The chain recombines TRBV7-6 with TRBJ1-1; 10 positions match TRBD1. Germline V gene sequence: CDR1 SGHVS, CDR2 FNYEAQ. The CDR3 is 14 amino acids. V gave up 5 bases and J gave up 5 bases; unmatched junction bases: 5. The CDR3 sequence is CASSPRTGGTEAFF. As DNA, the CDR3 is TGTGCCAGCAGCCCCCGGACAGGGGGTACTGAAGCTTTCTTT.

This clone is a singleton in its sample. The CDR3: CATSRDRTVLGQYF. The CDR3 DNA sequence: TGTGCCACCAGCAGAGACAGGACGGTACTAGGGCAGTACTTC. The rearrangement links TRBV15 to TRBJ2-7, with D maybe TRBD2 (5 bases). Per the germline V gene, CDR1 is LNHNV and CDR2 is YYDKDF (reference sequence). CDR3 size: 14 residues. The germline V and J ends were trimmed by 0 bases and 9 bases, with 15 bases remaining between them.

V gene TRBV19 combines with J gene TRBJ2-1, with D hard to call. V lost 2 bases, J lost 4 bases, and 12 bases lay in between. The CDR3 covers 15 residues. Germline CDR1 and CDR2: LNHDA and SQIVND (reference sequence). CDR3 region: CASSISQLIYNEQFF. CDR3 bases: TGTGCCAGTAGTATATCGCAGTTAATATACAATGAGCAGTTCTTC.

The V call is TRBV6-1, the J call TRBJ1-4; D remains ambiguous. V lost 4 bases and J lost 8, with 2 bases in between. The CDR3 runs to 10 residues. CDR1 and CDR2 from the germline V gene are MNHNS and SASEGT. The CDR3 region has the DNA TGTGCCAGCAGTGGGGAAAAACTGTTTTTT. It codes for CASSGEKLFF.

This chain joins TRBV7-8 and TRBJ1-2; tentative D call: TRBD1 (6 bases). This CDR3 comprises 14 residues. Germline-derived CDR1 and CDR2 are SGHVS and FQNEAQ. With 0 bases removed from V and 8 bases from J, the gap between germline ends came to 13 bases. The chain's CDR3 is CASSLAGGPRGYTF. The CDR3 region has the DNA TGTGCCAGCAGCTTAGCGGGGGGGCCACGGGGCTACACCTTC.

In DNA, the CDR3 is TGTGCCAGCTCACCAGGGAACTTCGACACCATATATTTT. Translation: CASSPGNFDTIYF. The genes are TRBV18 and TRBJ1-3; D unclear. This CDR3 comprises 13 residues. Germline lookup yields CDR1 KGHSH and CDR2 LQKENI. Trimming pared 2 bases from V and 8 bases from J, leaving 10 bases between.

The genes are TRBV15 and TRBJ1-6, with D tentatively TRBD1 (5 bases). This CDR3 is 15 amino acids long. CDR1 LNHNV and CDR2 YYDKDF come from the germline V gene (reference sequence). V lost 0 bases and J 10 bases, leaving 13 bases between the germline ends. The CDR3 here is CATSREWGGGSPLHF. The CDR3 DNA follows: TGTGCCACCAGCAGAGAGTGGGGGGGTGGGTCACCCCTCCACTTT.